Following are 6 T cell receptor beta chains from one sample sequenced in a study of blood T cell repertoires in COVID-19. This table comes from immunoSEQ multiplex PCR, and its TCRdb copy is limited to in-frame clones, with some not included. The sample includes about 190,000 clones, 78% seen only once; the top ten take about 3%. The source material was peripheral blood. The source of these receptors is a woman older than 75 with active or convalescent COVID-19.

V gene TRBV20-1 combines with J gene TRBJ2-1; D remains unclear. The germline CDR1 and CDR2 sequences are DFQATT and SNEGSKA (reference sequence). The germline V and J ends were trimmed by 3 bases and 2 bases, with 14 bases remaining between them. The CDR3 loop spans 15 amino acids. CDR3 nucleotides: TGCAGTGCTAGTGCACCTACTATGGCCTACAATGAGCAGTTCTTC. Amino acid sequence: CSASAPTMAYNEQFF.

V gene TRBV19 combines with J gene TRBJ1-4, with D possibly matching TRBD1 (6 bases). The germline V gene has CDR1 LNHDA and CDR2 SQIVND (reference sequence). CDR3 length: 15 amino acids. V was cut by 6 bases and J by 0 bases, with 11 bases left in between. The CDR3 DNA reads TGTGCCAGTAGAACACAGGGCTCAACTAATGAAAAACTGTTTTTT. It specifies CASRTQGSTNEKLFF.

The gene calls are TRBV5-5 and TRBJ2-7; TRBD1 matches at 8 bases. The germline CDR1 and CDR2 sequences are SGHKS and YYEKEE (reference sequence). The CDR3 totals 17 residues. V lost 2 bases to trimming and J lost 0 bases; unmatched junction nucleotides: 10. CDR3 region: CASSLLGTGRSSYEQYF. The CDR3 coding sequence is TGTGCCAGCAGCTTACTCGGGACAGGACGAAGCTCCTACGAGCAGTACTTC.

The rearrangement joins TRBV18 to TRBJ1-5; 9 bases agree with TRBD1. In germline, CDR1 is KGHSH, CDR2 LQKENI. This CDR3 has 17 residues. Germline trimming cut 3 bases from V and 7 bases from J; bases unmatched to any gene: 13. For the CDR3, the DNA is TGTGCCAGCTCACCCCCTGGGACAGGGACGAGCAGGCAGCCCCAGCATTTT. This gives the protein CASSPPGTGTSRQPQHF. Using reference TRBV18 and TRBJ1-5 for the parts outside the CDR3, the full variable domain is NAGVMQNPRHLVRRRGQEARLRCSPMKGHSHVYWYRQLPEEGLKFMVYLQKENIIDESGMPKERFSAEFPKEGPSILRIQQVVRGDSAAYFCASSPPGTGTSRQPQHFGDGTRLSIL.

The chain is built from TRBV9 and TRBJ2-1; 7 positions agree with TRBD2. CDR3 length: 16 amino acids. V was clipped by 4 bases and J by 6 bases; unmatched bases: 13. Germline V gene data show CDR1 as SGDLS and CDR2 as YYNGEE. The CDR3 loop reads CASSTGLTRSGNEQFF. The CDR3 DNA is TGTGCCAGCAGCACGGGACTAACCCGATCGGGCAATGAGCAGTTCTTC.

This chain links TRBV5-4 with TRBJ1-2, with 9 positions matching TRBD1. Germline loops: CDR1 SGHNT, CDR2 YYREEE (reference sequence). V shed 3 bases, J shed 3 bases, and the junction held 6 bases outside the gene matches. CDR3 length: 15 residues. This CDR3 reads CASSSRTGEDYGYTF. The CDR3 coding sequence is TGTGCCAGCAGCTCACGGACAGGGGAGGACTATGGCTACACCTTC.